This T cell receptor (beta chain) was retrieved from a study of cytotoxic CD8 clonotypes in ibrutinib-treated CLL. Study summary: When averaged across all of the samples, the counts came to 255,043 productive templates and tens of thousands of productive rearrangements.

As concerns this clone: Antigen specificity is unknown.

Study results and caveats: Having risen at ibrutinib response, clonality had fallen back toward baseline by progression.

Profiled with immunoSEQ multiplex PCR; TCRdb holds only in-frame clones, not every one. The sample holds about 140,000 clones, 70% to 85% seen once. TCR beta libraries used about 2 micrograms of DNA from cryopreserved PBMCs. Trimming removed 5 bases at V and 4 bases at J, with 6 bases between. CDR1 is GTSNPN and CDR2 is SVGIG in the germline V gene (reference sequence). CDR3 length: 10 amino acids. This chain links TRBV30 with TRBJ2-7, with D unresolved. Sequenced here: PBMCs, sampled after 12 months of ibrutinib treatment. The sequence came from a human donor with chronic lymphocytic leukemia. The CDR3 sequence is CAWGRYEQYF. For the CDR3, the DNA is TGTGCCTGGGGCAGGTACGAGCAGTACTTC.